A few counts support the clone carrying this TCR beta chain. This entry comes from a study of blood T cell repertoires in COVID-19. Turning to the study itself: Sources were T cells, B-cell-depleted T cells, or PBMCs; the material itself was cDNA or gDNA.

Losses at the gene ends were 7 bases for V and 7 bases for J; bases not matched to a gene: 5. This CDR3 has 13 residues. CDR1 and CDR2 from the germline V gene are MNHEY and SMNVEV (reference sequence). The authors' processing: The authors estimated nucleated cell counts from reference gene primer amplification. The protocol was immunoSEQ multiplex PCR, while the TCRdb copy is restricted to in-frame clones and leaves out a portion. The V and J calls and the clone size are those of that table, but D and trimming were determined from the DNA. The sample lists about 170,000 clones, around 82% occurring once.

The sequence was obtained from a man between 65 and 85 years old with active or convalescent COVID-19. J is TRBJ1-4 and V is TRBV27; 8 nucleotides match TRBD1. The specimen sequenced was peripheral blood. The CDR3 spells CASTGTGGEKLFF. CDR3 coding DNA: TGTGCCAGCACCGGGACAGGTGGTGAAAAACTGTTTTTT.